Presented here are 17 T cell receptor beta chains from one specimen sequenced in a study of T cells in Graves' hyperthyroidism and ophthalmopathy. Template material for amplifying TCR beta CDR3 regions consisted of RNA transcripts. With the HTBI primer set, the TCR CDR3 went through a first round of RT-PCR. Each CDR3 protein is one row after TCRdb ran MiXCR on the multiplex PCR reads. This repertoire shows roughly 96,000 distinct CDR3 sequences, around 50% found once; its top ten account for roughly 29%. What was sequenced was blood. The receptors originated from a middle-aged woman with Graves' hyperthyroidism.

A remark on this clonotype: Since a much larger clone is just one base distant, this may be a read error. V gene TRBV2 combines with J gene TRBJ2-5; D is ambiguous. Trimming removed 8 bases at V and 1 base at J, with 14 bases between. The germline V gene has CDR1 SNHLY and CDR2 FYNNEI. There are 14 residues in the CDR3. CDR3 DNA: TGTGCCAGCTCGTTTCGACCGACCCAAGAGACCCAGTACTTC. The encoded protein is CASSFRPTQETQYF. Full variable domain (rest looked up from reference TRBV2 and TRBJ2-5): EPEVTQTPSHQVTQMGQEVILRCVPISNHLYFYWYRQILGQKVEFLVSFYNNEISEKSEIFDDQFSVERPDGSNFTLKIRSTKLEDSAMYFCASSFRPTQETQYFGPGTRLLVL.

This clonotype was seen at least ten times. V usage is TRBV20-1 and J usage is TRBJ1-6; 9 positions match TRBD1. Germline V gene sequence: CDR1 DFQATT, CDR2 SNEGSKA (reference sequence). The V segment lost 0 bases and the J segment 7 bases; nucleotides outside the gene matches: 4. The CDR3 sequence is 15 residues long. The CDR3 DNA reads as TGCAGTGCTAGAGATCACGGACAGGGGAATTCACCCCTCCACTTT. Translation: CSARDHGQGNSPLHF.

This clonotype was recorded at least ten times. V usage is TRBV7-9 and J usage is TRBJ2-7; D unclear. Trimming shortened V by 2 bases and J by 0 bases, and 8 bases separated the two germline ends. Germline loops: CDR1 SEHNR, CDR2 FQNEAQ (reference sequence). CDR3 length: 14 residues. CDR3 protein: CASSLPGSSYEQYF. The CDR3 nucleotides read TGTGCCAGCAGCTTACCAGGAAGCTCCTACGAGCAGTACTTC.

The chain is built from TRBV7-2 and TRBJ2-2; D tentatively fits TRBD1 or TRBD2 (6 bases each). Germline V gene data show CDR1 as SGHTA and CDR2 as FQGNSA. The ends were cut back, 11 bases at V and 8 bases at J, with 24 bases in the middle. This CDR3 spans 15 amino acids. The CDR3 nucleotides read TGTGCCTGCAACTCAAGGGGGGTGAGCACTGGGGAGCTGTTTTTT. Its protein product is CACNSRGVSTGELFF.

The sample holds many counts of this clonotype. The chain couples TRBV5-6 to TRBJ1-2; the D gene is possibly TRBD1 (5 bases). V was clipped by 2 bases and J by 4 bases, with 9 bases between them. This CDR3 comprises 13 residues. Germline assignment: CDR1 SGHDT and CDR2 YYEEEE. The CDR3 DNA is TGTGCCAGCAGCTTCGACAGCCTCTATGGCTACACCTTC. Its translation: CASSFDSLYGYTF.

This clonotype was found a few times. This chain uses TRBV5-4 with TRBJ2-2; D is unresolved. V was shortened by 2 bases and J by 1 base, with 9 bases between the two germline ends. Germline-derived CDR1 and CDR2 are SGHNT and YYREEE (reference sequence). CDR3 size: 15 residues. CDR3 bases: TGTGCCAGCAGCTTAAGTAGAATGAACACCGGGGAGCTGTTTTTT. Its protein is CASSLSRMNTGELFF.

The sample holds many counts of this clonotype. CDR3 region: CASSLYPNRDRVNQPQHF. For the CDR3, the DNA is TGTGCCAGCAGCTTATACCCCAACCGGGACAGGGTCAATCAGCCCCAGCATTTT. V usage is TRBV7-9 and J usage is TRBJ1-5; 9 bases agree with TRBD1. This CDR3 region has 18 residues. Trimming cost V 2 bases and J 3 bases; bases outside gene matches: 11. Per germline, CDR1 SEHNR and CDR2 FQNEAQ (reference sequence). The full variable domain, with the rest looked up from reference TRBV7-9 and TRBJ1-5, is DTGVSQNPRHKITKRGQNVTFRCDPISEHNRLYWYRQTLGQGPEFLTYFQNEAQLEKSRLLSDRFSAERPKGSFSTLEIQRTEQGDSAMYLCASSLYPNRDRVNQPQHFGDGTRLSIL.

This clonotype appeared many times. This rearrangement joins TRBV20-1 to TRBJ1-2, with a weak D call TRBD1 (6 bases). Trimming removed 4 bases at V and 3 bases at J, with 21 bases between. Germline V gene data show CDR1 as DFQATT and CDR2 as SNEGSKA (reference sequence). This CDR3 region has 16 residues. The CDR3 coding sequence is TGCAGTGCTATCCTCGCTGGGCAGGGGTATCACTATGGCTACACCTTC. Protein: CSAILAGQGYHYGYTF.

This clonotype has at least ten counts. The CDR3 loop is CSASDVAGGWETQYF. The DNA of the CDR3 is TGCAGTGCTAGCGATGTGGCGGGAGGGTGGGAGACCCAGTACTTC. This chain links TRBV20-1 with TRBJ2-5, with 9 bases fitting TRBD2. The trim removed 3 bases at V and 5 bases at J, leaving 10 bases unmatched. Per the germline V gene, CDR1 is DFQATT and CDR2 is SNEGSKA (reference sequence). The CDR3 consists of 15 residues.

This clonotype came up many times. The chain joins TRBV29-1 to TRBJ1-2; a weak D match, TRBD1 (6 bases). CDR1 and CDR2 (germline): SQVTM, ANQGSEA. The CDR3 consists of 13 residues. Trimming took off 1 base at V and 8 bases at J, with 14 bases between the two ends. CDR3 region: CSVEVVTQGGYTF. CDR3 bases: TGCAGCGTTGAAGTTGTGACACAGGGCGGCTACACCTTC.

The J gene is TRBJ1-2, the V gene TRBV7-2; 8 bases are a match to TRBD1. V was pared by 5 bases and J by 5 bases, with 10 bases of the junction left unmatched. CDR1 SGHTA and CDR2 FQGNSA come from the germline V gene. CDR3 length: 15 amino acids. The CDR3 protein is CASSQADRGFYGYTF. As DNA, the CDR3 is TGTGCCAGCAGCCAGGCAGACAGGGGTTTTTATGGCTACACCTTC.

The CDR3 coding sequence is TGTGCCAGCAGTTATCGGGGGCGCGGAGATACGCAGTATTTT. Residues: CASSYRGRGDTQYF. V usage is TRBV6-5 and J usage is TRBJ2-3; the D gene could be TRBD1 or TRBD2 (6 bases each). The V and J ends lost 3 bases and 5 bases respectively, with 12 bases between them. The germline CDR1 and CDR2 sequences are MNHEY and SVGAGI. The CDR3 consists of 14 residues.

In DNA, the CDR3 is TGCAGCGTTGCGGGGCGTGGGGCCAACGTCCTGACTTTC. The encoded protein is CSVAGRGANVLTF. The chain is built from TRBV29-1 and TRBJ2-6, with D perhaps assigned TRBD1 or TRBD2 (5 bases each). Trimming shortened V by 4 bases and J by 3 bases, and 7 bases separated the two germline ends. There are 13 residues in the CDR3. Looked up from germline, CDR1 is SQVTM and CDR2 is ANQGSEA.

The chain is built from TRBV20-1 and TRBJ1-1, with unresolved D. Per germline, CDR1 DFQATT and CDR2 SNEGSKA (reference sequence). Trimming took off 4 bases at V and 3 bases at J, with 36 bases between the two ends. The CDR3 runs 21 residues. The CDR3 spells CSAIPRHAQAPNGERHTEAFF. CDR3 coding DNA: TGCAGTGCTATACCCCGACACGCTCAGGCCCCGAATGGAGAAAGGCACACTGAAGCTTTCTTT.

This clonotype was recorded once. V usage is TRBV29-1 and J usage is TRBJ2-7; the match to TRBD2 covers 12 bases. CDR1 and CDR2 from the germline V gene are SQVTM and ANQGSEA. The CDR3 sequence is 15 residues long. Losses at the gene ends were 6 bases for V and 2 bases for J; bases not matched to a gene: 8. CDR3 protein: CSVTGTSGFAYEQYF. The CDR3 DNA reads TGCAGCGTAACCGGGACTAGCGGGTTTGCCTACGAGCAGTACTTC.

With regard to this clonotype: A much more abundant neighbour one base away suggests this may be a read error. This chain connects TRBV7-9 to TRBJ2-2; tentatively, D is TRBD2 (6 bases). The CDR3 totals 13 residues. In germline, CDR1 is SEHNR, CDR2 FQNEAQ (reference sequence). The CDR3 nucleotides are TGCGCCAGCCGCTCAAGCGTATCCGGGGGGCTGTTTTTT. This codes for CASRSSVSGGLFF.

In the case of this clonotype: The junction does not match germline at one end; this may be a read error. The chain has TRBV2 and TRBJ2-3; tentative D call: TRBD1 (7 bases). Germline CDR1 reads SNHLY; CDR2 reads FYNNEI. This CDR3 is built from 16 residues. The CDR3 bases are TGCGCCAGCAGCTTGCGACAGGGACTTTACACAGATACGCAGTATTTT. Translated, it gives CASSLRQGLYTDTQYF.